This TCR beta chain is from a study of T cell repertoires in cytomegalovirus infection. Study summary: In public TCR beta signatures, there were indications of both CMV infection and matching HLA type.

The V end was cut by 5 bases, the J end by 0 bases, with 10 bases between. This CDR3 is 14 amino acids long. General observations from the study: HLA-C-restricted TCR beta clonotypes specific for CMV led the ex vivo response. Frequencies of public TCR beta families were cumulated, and this identified carriers of CMV plus the relevant HLA.

Regarding this clonotype: As yet, its antigen is unknown.

Using its own MiXCR run on the reads, TCRdb lists one record per CDR3 protein. The repertoire holds 150,000 to 200,000 distinct CDR3 sequences, with 8% to 10% as singletons. The gene calls are TRBV12-3 or TRBV12-4 and TRBJ1-1; TRBD1 is a possible D gene (6 bases). Sequencing used PBMCs. The source is a human donor in good health (CMV status not recorded). Some clones in this sample may be carry-over from other donors' samples. The CDR3 loop reads CASSIRGMNTEAFF. In DNA, the CDR3 is TGTGCCAGCAGTATCAGGGGCATGAACACTGAAGCTTTCTTT.